The T cell receptor beta chain under discussion was sequenced for a study of blood T cell repertoires in COVID-19. Across the study: Spain, Italy and the United States supplied samples that represented acute and convalescent COVID-19.

Adults between roughly 18 and 90 years of age took part from 24 US areas. Losses at the gene ends were 6 bases for V and 3 bases for J; bases not matched to a gene: 7. The germline gives CDR1 LNHDA, CDR2 SQIVND (reference sequence). This CDR3 contains 14 residues. The protocol was immunoSEQ multiplex PCR, while the TCRdb copy is restricted to in-frame clones and leaves out a portion. This table holds about 250,000 clones, approximately 84% found once. Source material: PBMCs or T cells enriched from blood (not recorded which). The chain is built from TRBV19 and TRBJ1-2, with 7 bases matching TRBD1. This sequence was found in a man between 40 and 49 years old who had recovered from COVID-19. The DNA of the CDR3 is TGTGCCAGTAGCCTGGACAGGTGGGACTATGGCTACACCTTC. It encodes CASSLDRWDYGYTF. Variable domain in full (rest from reference TRBV19 and TRBJ1-2): DGGITQSPKYLFRKEGQNVTLSCEQNLNHDAMYWYRQDPGQGLRLIYYSQIVNDFQKGDIAEGYSVSREKKESFPLTVTSAQKNPTAFYLCASSLDRWDYGYTFGSGTRLTVV.